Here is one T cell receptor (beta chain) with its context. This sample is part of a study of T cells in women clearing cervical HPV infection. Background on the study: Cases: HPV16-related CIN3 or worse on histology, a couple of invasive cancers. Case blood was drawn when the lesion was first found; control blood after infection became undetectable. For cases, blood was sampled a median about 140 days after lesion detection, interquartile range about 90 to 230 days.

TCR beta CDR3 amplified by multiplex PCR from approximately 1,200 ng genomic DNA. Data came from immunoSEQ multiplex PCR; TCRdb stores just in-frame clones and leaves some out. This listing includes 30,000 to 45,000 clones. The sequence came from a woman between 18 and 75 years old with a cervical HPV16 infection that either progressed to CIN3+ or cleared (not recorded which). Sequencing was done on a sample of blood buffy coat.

CDR3: CASKTGTGGNEQFF. The covered CDR3 bases are TGTGCCAGCAAGACCGGGACAGGGGGGAATGAG. The chain carries TRBV6-4 and TRBJ2-1; 11 nucleotides line up with TRBD1. The CDR3 goes on 3 residues after the read ends, and that part is filled in from the germline J gene. The CDR3 length is 14 residues. Germline CDR1 MRHNA, CDR2 SNTAGT. With 7 bases clipped from V and 7 bases from J, the junction kept 6 bases outside the gene matches.